One sample yielded the 18 T cell receptor beta chains listed below, sequenced in a study of T cell repertoires in cytomegalovirus infection. TCRdb passed the reads through MiXCR, listing each CDR3 protein once. Found here are 250,000 or so distinct CDR3 sequences, about 12% of them singletons; the top ten hold roughly 1.7%. The sample consisted of PBMCs. Source of these receptors: a human donor in good health (CMV status not recorded). Some clones in this sample may be carry-over from other donors' samples.

The J gene is TRBJ2-7, the V gene TRBV29-1; perhaps TRBD1 as D (6 bases). The germline V and J ends were trimmed by 3 bases and 3 bases, with 12 bases remaining between them. The germline gives CDR1 SQVTM, CDR2 ANQGSEA. CDR3 size: 13 residues. This CDR3 is CSVETGTRYEQYF. Here the CDR3 DNA reads TGCAGCGTTGAGACCGGGACACGCTACGAGCAGTACTTC.

This clonotype came up many times. The CDR3 protein is CASSLTLGTGPAKNIQYF. The DNA of the CDR3 is TGTGCCAGCAGCCTAACCCTTGGGACAGGCCCAGCCAAAAACATTCAGTACTTC. The V gene is TRBV7-2, the J gene TRBJ2-4; 8 bases agree with TRBD1. The CDR3 totals 18 residues. J lost 0 bases, V lost 5 bases, and 12 bases had no gene match. Germline values: CDR1 SGHTA, CDR2 FQGNSA.

This clonotype was found many times. This chain uses TRBV7-2 with TRBJ2-2; D is unresolved. V lost 3 bases and J 1 base, leaving 12 bases between the germline ends. The CDR3 contains 16 residues. Germline V gene data show CDR1 as SGHTA and CDR2 as FQGNSA. CDR3 bases: TGTGCCAGCAGCTTGGGCCCTAACAGGAACACCGGGGAGCTGTTTTTT. Translation: CASSLGPNRNTGELFF.

Many counts were recorded for this clonotype. V is TRBV7-3 and J is TRBJ2-3; 11 bases map to TRBD2. The CDR3 consists of 16 residues. The V gene end was trimmed by 5 bases and the J gene end by 3 bases; junction bases not matched to a gene: 7. Germline CDR1 reads SGHTA; CDR2 reads FQGTGA. CDR3 sequence reads: CASSTSGLAATDTQYF. In nucleotides, the CDR3 is TGTGCCAGCAGCACCTCGGGACTAGCGGCGACAGATACGCAGTATTTT. Complete variable domain (other parts from reference TRBV7-3 and TRBJ2-3): GAGVSQTPSNKVTEKGKYVELRCDPISGHTALYWYRQSLGQGPEFLIYFQGTGAADDSGLPNDRFFAVRPEGSVSTLKIQRTERGDSAVYLCASSTSGLAATDTQYFGPGTRLTVL.

This clonotype was observed at least ten times. V is TRBV7-3 and J is TRBJ2-5; D might be TRBD1 (6 bases). The CDR3 sequence is 13 residues long. V lost 2 bases and J 5 bases, leaving 9 bases between the germline ends. The germline V gene has CDR1 SGHTA and CDR2 FQGTGA. The CDR3 DNA follows: TGTGCCAGCAGCTTAGTACAGGGTGAGACCCAGTACTTC. This gives the protein CASSLVQGETQYF. Supplemented by reference TRBV7-3 and TRBJ2-5, the full variable domain reads GAGVSQTPSNKVTEKGKYVELRCDPISGHTALYWYRQSLGQGPEFLIYFQGTGAADDSGLPNDRFFAVRPEGSVSTLKIQRTERGDSAVYLCASSLVQGETQYFGPGTRLLVL.

This clonotype was detected only a few times. The gene calls are TRBV28 and TRBJ1-1; D may be TRBD1 (5 bases). CDR1 and CDR2 from the germline V gene are MDHEN and SYDVKM. The CDR3 is 13 amino acids. Trimming shortened V by 8 bases and J by 0 bases, and 10 bases separated the two germline ends. CDR3 residues: CASGLGVNTEAFF. DNA for the CDR3: TGTGCCAGCGGGTTAGGGGTGAACACTGAAGCTTTCTTT.

This clonotype showed up just a few times. The chain couples TRBV20-1 to TRBJ2-5; 7 bases fit TRBD2. The CDR3 runs 15 residues. Trimming took 7 bases from V and 4 from J; bases not matched to a gene: 15. CDR1 is DFQATT and CDR2 is SNEGSKA in the germline V gene (reference sequence). CDR3 region: CSVKSWEGTGETQYF. The CDR3 coding sequence is TGCAGTGTTAAGAGCTGGGAGGGAACAGGAGAGACCCAGTACTTC.

This clonotype was seen a handful of times. The chain couples TRBV5-1 to TRBJ2-3; TRBD1 aligns across 11 bases. Germline V lookup: CDR1 SGHRS, CDR2 YFSETQ. This CDR3 has 15 residues. Trimming removed 9 bases from V and 3 bases from J; junction bases left unmatched: 9. The CDR3 loop reads CATTTGTGGTDTQYF. The CDR3 DNA reads TGCGCCACCACCACCGGGACAGGGGGGACAGATACGCAGTATTTT.

This clonotype was seen a handful of times. This chain uses TRBV6-2 or TRBV6-3 with TRBJ2-1; D is unresolved. V lost 6 bases and J 0 bases, leaving 9 bases between the germline ends. CDR1 is MNHEY and CDR2 is SVGEGT in the germline V gene. CDR3 length: 14 residues. CDR3 residues: CASSAQNSYNEQFF. CDR3 nucleotide sequence: TGTGCCAGCAGCGCACAGAACTCCTACAATGAGCAGTTCTTC.

The sample holds many counts of this clonotype. The chain joins TRBV5-4 to TRBJ2-1; D ambiguous. Germline-derived CDR1 and CDR2 are SGHNT and YYREEE (reference sequence). The CDR3 is 16 residues long. V shed 4 bases and J shed 4 bases, with 18 bases lying between them. This CDR3 reads CASSPRSETRYNEQFF. The DNA for the CDR3 is TGTGCCAGCAGCCCTAGAAGCGAGACCCGTTACAATGAGCAGTTCTTC.

This clonotype was seen repeatedly, ten times or more. CDR3 in DNA: TGTGCCAGCAGCTTAGAAAGGCGGGCCGGCAACAATGAGCAGTTCTTC. Translated: CASSLERRAGNNEQFF. The chain links TRBV7-9 to TRBJ2-1; a possible D gene is TRBD2 (5 bases). CDR3 length: 16 residues. Germline V lookup: CDR1 SEHNR, CDR2 FQNEAQ (reference sequence). Trimming shortened V by 1 base and J by 5 bases, and 15 bases separated the two germline ends.

Worth noting for this clonotype: This sequence may be a read error, since a much larger clone differs from it by one base. As the CDR3 is not closed by the conserved phenylalanine or tryptophan, this likely results from a read error. The chain uses TRBV7-2 and TRBJ1-2, with 7 bases lining up with TRBD1. The CDR3 has 13 residues. Germline V CDR1 and CDR2: SGHTA, FQGNSA. J was trimmed by 8 bases and V by 5 bases; bases with no gene match: 8. The CDR3 loop reads CASSRDRAAGYTV. CDR3 DNA sequence: TGTGCCAGCAGCCGTGACAGGGCTGCCGGCTACACCGTC.

This clonotype was seen repeatedly, ten times or more. The V and J genes are TRBV7-2 and TRBJ2-7, with D perhaps matching TRBD1 or TRBD2 (7 bases each). This CDR3 comprises 17 residues. The V gene's germline CDR1 is SGHTA and CDR2 FQGNSA. V shed 1 base and J shed 0 bases, with 16 bases lying between them. CDR3 DNA sequence: TGTGCCAGCAGCTTAGGTGGAGCGGGACAGCGCTCCTACGAGCAGTACTTC. This codes for CASSLGGAGQRSYEQYF.

Many counts were recorded for this clonotype. V usage is TRBV6-2 or TRBV6-3 and J usage is TRBJ2-3; TRBD2 agrees at 9 bases. The germline gives CDR1 MNHEY, CDR2 SVGEGT. The CDR3 sequence is 19 residues long. V lost 2 bases to trimming and J lost 4 bases; unmatched junction nucleotides: 16. The CDR3 spells CASSYRSTAAGGVSDTQYF. The CDR3 DNA reads as TGTGCCAGCAGTTACCGTTCCACTGCAGCGGGAGGTGTTTCAGATACGCAGTATTTT.

At least ten counts were recorded for this clonotype. The genes are TRBV28 and TRBJ2-5, with a weak D call TRBD2 (6 bases). The CDR3 totals 14 residues. Trimming took 7 bases from V and 2 from J, leaving 14 bases between them. Germline CDR1 is MDHEN and CDR2 is SYDVKM. CDR3 in DNA: TGTGCCAGCAACCTCCGGGACTTTCAAGAGACCCAGTACTTC. Protein: CASNLRDFQETQYF.

This clonotype was seen only a few times. The rearrangement uses TRBV12-5 and TRBJ1-5; D call uncertain. The CDR3 contains 16 residues. Germline-derived CDR1 and CDR2 are LGHNT and FRNRAP. V lost 4 bases and J 5 bases, leaving 18 bases between the germline ends. CDR3 DNA sequence: TGTGCTAGTGGTTCCCCCGTTTTAGGAGAGGATCAGCCCCAGCATTTT. As protein: CASGSPVLGEDQPQHF.

This clonotype has at least ten counts. The CDR3 nucleotides read TGTGCCAGCAGCTTGTGGGACGGGGGGAGGACCGGGGAGCTGTTTTTT. Its translation: CASSLWDGGRTGELFF. The V and J genes are TRBV5-5 and TRBJ2-2; 7 nucleotides align to TRBD2. The junction had 8 bases not matched to a gene; V was cut back by 1 base and J by 5 bases. CDR1 and CDR2 from the germline V gene are SGHKS and YYEKEE (reference sequence). The CDR3 is 16 residues long.

In this sample, this clonotype turned up many times. The chain links TRBV6-1 to TRBJ2-7, with 8 bases that match TRBD1. V gave up 3 bases and J gave up 0 bases; unmatched junction bases: 7. The CDR3 has 16 residues. The germline V gene has CDR1 MNHNS and CDR2 SASEGT. As DNA, the CDR3 is TGTGCCAGCAGTGACCCACAGGGGGAGAGCTCCTACGAGCAGTACTTC. Amino acids: CASSDPQGESSYEQYF.